What follows are 28 T cell receptor beta chains derived from one specimen sequenced in a study of T cell responses to AZD1222 COVID-19 vaccine. The method was immunoSEQ multiplex PCR; TCRdb's version includes in-frame clones alone and lacks a portion of them. This repertoire shows approximately 100,000 clones, 90% to 95% found once; its top ten account for 4.5%. Sequencing was performed on peripheral blood, taken on day 0 of AZD1222 vaccination. The origin of the receptors is an adult in good health.

This sequence joins TRBV9 and TRBJ1-5, with 9 bases identical to TRBD1. The germline CDR1 and CDR2 sequences are SGDLS and YYNGEE. The CDR3 is 15 residues long. The V and J ends lost 2 bases and 2 bases, in that order; junction bases with no gene match: 2. CDR3 nucleotides: TGTGCCAGCAGCGTTGGACAGGGGCGCAATCAGCCCCAGCATTTT. Translating gives CASSVGQGRNQPQHF.

The CDR3 reads CSAKIREKLFF. The CDR3 region has the DNA TGCAGTGCCAAGATCCGGGAAAAACTGTTTTTT. The chain employs TRBV20-1 and TRBJ1-4; the D is unclear. With 6 bases removed from V and 8 bases from J, the gap between germline ends came to 10 bases. Germline CDR1 reads DFQATT; CDR2 reads SNEGSKA (reference sequence). The CDR3 is made up of 11 amino acids.

This clone was seen only once. This chain connects TRBV20-1 to TRBJ1-2, with a tentative D call TRBD1 (5 bases). Trimming shortened V by 3 bases and J by 8 bases, and 16 bases separated the two germline ends. The CDR3 has 13 amino acids. Germline CDR1 reads DFQATT; CDR2 reads SNEGSKA (reference sequence). The CDR3 nucleotides are TGCAGTGCTAGTCAGATAACCGGGGGAGGCTACACCTTC. This translates into CSASQITGGGYTF.

The chain employs TRBV6-5 and TRBJ2-2; perhaps TRBD1 as D (6 bases). Germline CDR1 and CDR2: MNHEY and SVGAGI. This CDR3 contains 15 residues. The ends were cut back, 2 bases at V and 3 bases at J, with 10 bases in the middle. The CDR3 DNA reads as TGTGCCAGCAGTTACGTGGACAGTTACACCGGGGAGCTGTTTTTT. This sequence encodes CASSYVDSYTGELFF.

The V and J genes are TRBV18 and TRBJ1-1, with D possibly matching TRBD1 (5 bases). The germline V and J ends were trimmed by 6 bases and 6 bases, with 14 bases remaining between them. Germline CDR1 reads KGHSH; CDR2 reads LQKENI. CDR3 size: 13 residues. The DNA of the CDR3 is TGTGCCAGCTCCCCCCGGGGGGACGCTGAAGCTTTCTTT. Translated: CASSPRGDAEAFF.

This chain joins TRBV30 and TRBJ2-2; 8 nucleotides align to TRBD2. CDR3 length equals 14 residues. The ends lost 4 bases at V and 4 bases at J; junction bases unmatched: 5. Germline V gives CDR1 GTSNPN, CDR2 SVGIG (reference sequence). The CDR3 loop reads CAWTIGGVTGELFF. CDR3 bases: TGTGCCTGGACAATCGGGGGGGTCACCGGGGAGCTGTTTTTT.

The chain is built from TRBV6-6 and TRBJ1-1; TRBD1 matches at 9 bases. With V trimmed by 6 bases and J by 3 bases, 11 bases remained unmatched. The CDR3 consists of 16 residues. CDR1 and CDR2 from the germline V gene are MNHNY and SVGAGI (reference sequence). This CDR3 reads CASSILTGGADTEAFF. The DNA for the CDR3 is TGTGCCAGCAGCATACTTACAGGGGGCGCCGACACTGAAGCTTTCTTT.

The CDR3 spells CASSADRGHEKLFF. Written as DNA, the CDR3 is TGTGCCAGCAGTGCAGACAGGGGGCATGAAAAACTGTTTTTT. The chain couples TRBV28 to TRBJ1-4; 10 bases are a match to TRBD1. Looked up from germline, CDR1 is MDHEN and CDR2 is SYDVKM. The V gene end was trimmed by 5 bases and the J gene end by 6 bases; junction bases not matched to a gene: 3. The CDR3 spans 14 residues.

This chain uses TRBV7-3 with TRBJ2-5; possibly TRBD2 for D (5 bases). The V end lost 0 bases, the J end lost 0 bases, and 11 bases lay between the germline ends. The germline gives CDR1 SGHTA, CDR2 FQGTGA. The CDR3 length is 16 residues. This CDR3 reads CASSLTHSGYQETQYF. The CDR3 DNA follows: TGTGCCAGCAGCTTAACACATTCGGGGTACCAAGAGACCCAGTACTTC.

This chain links TRBV14 with TRBJ1-5; no clear D gene. The CDR3 consists of 13 residues. CDR1 and CDR2 from the germline V gene are SGHDN and FVKESK. The germline V and J ends were trimmed by 2 bases and 9 bases, with 11 bases remaining between them. The CDR3 DNA is TGTGCCAGCAGCCAAACTACTAATTCGCCCCAGCATTTT. It specifies CASSQTTNSPQHF.

The rearrangement joins TRBV5-1 to TRBJ1-1; TRBD1 matches 7 bases. V shed 0 bases and J 7 bases; nucleotides not matched to a gene: 9. This CDR3 is built from 15 residues. Germline values: CDR1 SGHRS, CDR2 YFSETQ. The CDR3 is CASSLGLGQRGEAFF. The CDR3 region has the DNA TGCGCCAGCAGCTTGGGCCTGGGACAGAGGGGTGAAGCTTTCTTT.

The genes are TRBV18 and TRBJ1-6, with TRBD1 identical over 10 bases. The CDR3 has 16 residues. The germline gives CDR1 KGHSH, CDR2 LQKENI. Germline trimming cut 6 bases from V and 9 bases from J; bases unmatched to any gene: 11. The CDR3, as DNA: TGTGCCAGCTCCCCGGGACAGGGGACGGAACGTTCACCCCTCCACTTT. This translates into CASSPGQGTERSPLHF.

V gene TRBV27 combines with J gene TRBJ1-1; D not certain. Germline values: CDR1 MNHEY, CDR2 SMNVEV (reference sequence). CDR3 length: 11 amino acids. The germline V and J ends were trimmed by 8 bases and 10 bases, with 14 bases remaining between them. CDR3 in amino acids: CASGQSLGAFF. In nucleotides, the CDR3 is TGTGCCAGCGGTCAAAGTCTAGGAGCTTTCTTT.

The rearrangement uses TRBV28 and TRBJ1-4; D unresolved. Looked up from germline, CDR1 is MDHEN and CDR2 is SYDVKM. With 6 bases removed from V and 2 bases from J, the gap between germline ends came to 16 bases. CDR3 length: 16 amino acids. CDR3 in amino acids: CASSTTSPGTNEKLFF. DNA for the CDR3: TGTGCCAGCAGCACCACAAGTCCCGGGACTAATGAAAAACTGTTTTTT.

The chain recombines TRBV5-1 with TRBJ2-5; 8 nucleotides align to TRBD1. V dropped 1 base and J dropped 5; count of bases not matched to a gene: 4. The CDR3 totals 14 residues. Germline V lookup: CDR1 SGHRS, CDR2 YFSETQ. The CDR3 nucleotides are TGCGCCAGCAGCTTGACAGGGGGAATGGAGACCCAGTACTTC. It encodes CASSLTGGMETQYF. Combining the CDR3 with reference TRBV5-1 and TRBJ2-5 gives the whole variable domain KAGVTQTPRYLIKTRGQQVTLSCSPISGHRSVSWYQQTPGQGLQFLFEYFSETQRNKGNFPGRFSGRQFSNSRSEMNVSTLELGDSALYLCASSLTGGMETQYFGPGTRLLVL.

The rearrangement links TRBV19 to TRBJ1-1; tentative D call: TRBD1 (5 bases). V was trimmed by 6 bases and J by 5 bases, leaving 7 bases between them. Germline values: CDR1 LNHDA, CDR2 SQIVND (reference sequence). This CDR3 has 11 residues. CDR3 sequence (DNA): TGTGCCAGTAGAGAGGGGACTGAAGCTTTCTTT. Its protein is CASREGTEAFF.

V and J are TRBV18 and TRBJ2-5; 7 bases align to TRBD1. V lost 6 bases and J lost 5; bases outside the gene matches: 6. This CDR3 contains 13 residues. Germline V CDR1 and CDR2: KGHSH, LQKENI. The CDR3 DNA reads TGTGCCAGCTCGCGACAGGGCGCGGAGACCCAGTACTTC. Amino acids: CASSRQGAETQYF.

The V call is TRBV6-1, the J call TRBJ2-7; no clear D. V shed 1 base and J shed 2 bases, with 9 bases lying between them. The CDR3 totals 14 residues. The V gene's germline CDR1 is MNHNS and CDR2 SASEGT. Here the CDR3 reads CASSEGRIPYEQYF. The CDR3 bases are TGTGCCAGCAGTGAAGGTCGGATCCCCTACGAGCAGTACTTC.

The chain uses TRBV24-1 and TRBJ2-1; D might be TRBD1 or TRBD2, each matching 5 bases. Per germline, CDR1 KGHDR and CDR2 SFDVKD. This CDR3 spans 17 amino acids. Trimming removed 7 bases at V and 6 bases at J, with 24 bases between. In DNA form, the CDR3 reads TGTGCCACCAGGGGGTCTAACGTGGACGGGACGGGCAATGAGCAGTTCTTC. It is translated as CATRGSNVDGTGNEQFF.

This chain joins TRBV6-5 and TRBJ1-1; unclear D gene. This CDR3 is built from 12 residues. Trimming stripped 5 bases from V and 3 bases from J, with 7 bases between. CDR1 is MNHEY, CDR2 SVGAGI, per germline. CDR3 protein: CASSPSDTEAFF. CDR3 DNA sequence: TGTGCCAGCAGTCCGTCAGACACTGAAGCTTTCTTT.

The V call is TRBV4-3, the J call TRBJ2-1; 8 bases fit TRBD2. The CDR3 has 16 amino acids. The germline V gene has CDR1 LGHNA and CDR2 YSLEER. The V gene end was trimmed by 3 bases and the J gene end by 10 bases; junction bases not matched to a gene: 14. This chain's CDR3 is CASSQISGERRGEQFF. CDR3 bases: TGCGCCAGCAGCCAGATTAGCGGGGAGCGACGGGGAGAGCAGTTCTTC.

The genes are TRBV3-1 (or the pseudogene TRBV3-2) and TRBJ2-7; 7 bases are shared with TRBD1. The length of the CDR3 is 15 residues. Looked up from germline, CDR1 is LGHDT and CDR2 is YNNKEL (reference sequence). The junction had 6 bases not matched to a gene; V was cut back by 4 bases and J by 0 bases. The CDR3 DNA reads as TGTGCCAGCAGCCCACAGACAGGGCCCTCCTACGAGCAGTACTTC. Translating gives CASSPQTGPSYEQYF.

V gene TRBV7-8 combines with J gene TRBJ2-1, with D perhaps TRBD2 (5 bases). The CDR3 is made up of 13 amino acids. Deletions cut 5 bases from V and 8 bases from J, with 13 bases between. Germline V gives CDR1 SGHVS, CDR2 FQNEAQ. CDR3 in amino acids: CASSPPRRDEQFF. The CDR3 DNA reads as TGTGCCAGCAGCCCCCCCAGGCGGGATGAGCAGTTCTTC.

The genes are TRBV27 and TRBJ1-1, with D hard to call. The CDR3 extends over 12 amino acids. V lost 8 bases and J 0 bases, leaving 7 bases between the germline ends. Germline V lookup: CDR1 MNHEY, CDR2 SMNVEV (reference sequence). CDR3 DNA sequence: TGTGCCAGCGGTGGGGTGAACACTGAAGCTTTCTTT. Translating gives CASGGVNTEAFF.

The rearrangement uses TRBV6-5 and TRBJ2-3; the D gene could be TRBD1 or TRBD2 (6 bases each). Trimming took off 7 bases at V and 4 bases at J, with 12 bases between the two ends. Germline CDR1 reads MNHEY; CDR2 reads SVGAGI. CDR3 length equals 13 residues. The CDR3: CASIGGRSDTQYF. The CDR3 region has the DNA TGTGCCAGCATAGGGGGGCGTTCAGATACGCAGTATTTT.

V and J are TRBV10-1 and TRBJ2-5, with D perhaps TRBD1 or TRBD2 (5 bases each). With 3 bases removed from V and 4 bases from J, the gap between germline ends came to 15 bases. The CDR3 covers 15 residues. In germline, CDR1 is WNHNN, CDR2 SYGVQD (reference sequence). CDR3: CASSEVGRGPETQYF. CDR3 DNA: TGCGCCAGCAGTGAAGTGGGACGTGGGCCAGAGACCCAGTACTTC.

The genes are TRBV9 and TRBJ2-1; the match to TRBD2 covers 10 bases. The CDR3 contains 15 residues. The ends lost 7 bases at V and 7 bases at J; junction bases unmatched: 11. Germline V gives CDR1 SGDLS, CDR2 YYNGEE. CDR3 protein: CASAKSGGAGNEQFF. The CDR3 coding sequence is TGTGCCAGCGCTAAGAGCGGGGGGGCCGGAAATGAGCAGTTCTTC.

A single count supports this clone. The chain is built from TRBV3-1 (or the pseudogene TRBV3-2) and TRBJ2-7, with D unclear. Deletions cut 5 bases from V and 3 bases from J, with 14 bases between. Germline V gene lookup returns CDR1 LGHDT and CDR2 YNNKEL (reference sequence). This CDR3 is built from 14 residues. DNA of the CDR3: TGTGCCAGCAGCACGAACGGCGGAGTCTACGAGCAGTACTTC. Translated, it gives CASSTNGGVYEQYF.